Detailed here is one TCR beta chain. Its antigen is still unknown. Per-nucleotide qualities are absent, and no much larger clonotype sits a single base away. The protocol used for the library was the immunoSEQ multiplex PCR assay. DNA was isolated with Qiagen DNeasy or QIAamp micro DNA kits and TCRB sequenced with the Adaptive Biotechnology human TCRB sequencing kit. Sequencing of TCRB libraries was performed on an Illumina MiSeq. Processing in the source paper ran as follows. The kit provider's software was used to analyze TCRB sequence data, and Fisher's exact test was used to test clonotype templates for tumor enrichment. TCRdb took over this immuneACCESS table, retaining in-frame rearrangements with V and J assigned. Such tables are incomplete; in checked studies, under half of the missing clones stem from an unresolved V gene, and the remainder is unexplained. Clone size and the V and J calls come from that table; the DNA yielded D and trimming. This sample gives fewer than 6,000 clones in total; over 70% of them show up just once. Around a sixth of the sample lies in the top ten.

The sample belongs to a study of CD4 T cells in lung cancer (dated by TCRdb to the late 2010s). Background on the whole study: In the study, blood T cells from NSCLC patients were screened for responses to candidate mutation-encoded neoepitopes, and neoantigen-specific CD4+ T-cell clones and TCRs were isolated. A few patients undergoing curative-intent resections for stage I-III non-small cell lung cancer provided the tumor and non-adjacent lung tissue. Lung adenocarcinoma or squamous cell carcinoma was present in the resected patients, who were aged 60 to 69 at blood donation and were mostly former smokers. Treatments the patients had received before donating blood included platinum chemotherapy, and some of the patients were given nivolumab or pembrolizumab. The frequency of neoantigen-specific clonotypes in tumor resections, non-adjacent lung and cultured T-cell products was tracked by TCRB deep sequencing.

Overall study results and their limits: Some responses derived from blood might reflect in vitro priming of naive T cells or cross-reactivity instead of memory responses to the cancer.

Measured from the cysteine to the valine, the CDR3 is 14 residues long. The kept DNA is CDR3 alone, 42 bases in frame from the first base. Sequencing used lung tumor tissue. The chain is assembled from TRBV1 and TRBJ2-7; TRBD2 is the table's D call and was not checked against the DNA. TRBV1 represents a pseudogene. The sequence was obtained from a man aged 55-75 years with non-small cell lung cancer. The DNA sequence reads TGCACCAGCAGCCAAGGAGGGAGAGTCATCGAGCAGTACGTC. Its translation is CTSSQGGRVIEQYV.